These 18 T cell receptor beta chains originate from one sample sequenced in a study of shared clonotypes between healthy human individuals. It was CD45RO-negative cells, positively selected for CCR7, that made up naive CD8 cells, with terminally differentiated effector memory CD45RA+ cells excluded. Libraries were prepared by immunoSEQ multiplex PCR; TCRdb keeps only in-frame clonotypes and omits some of them. The profile shows millions of clones, about 93% of them singletons. Sequenced sample: naive CD8+ T cells from PBMCs. The receptors were sampled from a man younger than 35 in good health. Some clones in this sample may be carry-over from other donors' samples.

J is TRBJ2-3 and V is TRBV4-1; 13 nucleotides agree with TRBD2. Trimming removed 1 base from V and 3 bases from J; junction bases left unmatched: 7. Germline lookup yields CDR1 MGHRA and CDR2 YSYEKL. There are 18 residues in the CDR3. For the CDR3, the DNA is TGCGCCAGCAGCCAAGCCCTACGACTAGCGGGAGGAACAGATACGCAGTATTTT. This sequence encodes CASSQALRLAGGTDTQYF.

V usage is TRBV27 and J usage is TRBJ2-7; D may be TRBD1 or TRBD2 (5 bases each). The ends were cut back, 0 bases at V and 5 bases at J, with 11 bases in the middle. The CDR3 is 14 residues long. The germline V gene has CDR1 MNHEY and CDR2 SMNVEV (reference sequence). This CDR3 is CASSLSREWDEQYF. The DNA of the CDR3 is TGTGCCAGCAGTTTATCCAGGGAGTGGGACGAGCAGTACTTC.

This chain links TRBV7-9 with TRBJ1-5, with D possibly being TRBD1 (5 bases). The germline V gene encodes CDR1 SEHNR and CDR2 FQNEAQ (reference sequence). The CDR3 spans 14 residues. The germline V and J ends were trimmed by 8 bases and 4 bases, with 15 bases remaining between them. DNA of the CDR3: TGTGCCAGCGGCCCCCCAGGGACTAATCAGCCCCAGCATTTT. Its protein is CASGPPGTNQPQHF. Full variable domain (outside the CDR3, taken from reference TRBV7-9 and TRBJ1-5): DTGVSQNPRHKITKRGQNVTFRCDPISEHNRLYWYRQTLGQGPEFLTYFQNEAQLEKSRLLSDRFSAERPKGSFSTLEIQRTEQGDSAMYLCASGPPGTNQPQHFGDGTRLSIL.

The rearrangement links TRBV7-9 to TRBJ1-2; the D is unclear. Looked up from germline, CDR1 is SEHNR and CDR2 is FQNEAQ (reference sequence). The CDR3 consists of 13 residues. Trimming stripped 10 bases from V and 6 bases from J, with 18 bases between. The CDR3 reads CATISGGPDGYTF. CDR3 in DNA: TGTGCCACTATATCGGGTGGTCCGGATGGCTACACCTTC.

This chain connects TRBV5-6 to TRBJ2-7, with D perhaps matching TRBD1 (5 bases). The CDR3 has 14 amino acids. V was cut by 3 bases and J by 2 bases, with 12 bases left in between. Germline V gene data show CDR1 as SGHDT and CDR2 as YYEEEE. In nucleotides, the CDR3 is TGTGCCAGCAGCTACCGACAGCCCACCTACGAGCAGTACTTC. Translating it yields CASSYRQPTYEQYF.

This rearrangement joins TRBV10-3 to TRBJ2-1, with 8 bases identical to TRBD1. CDR1 is ENHRY, CDR2 SYGVKD, per germline. The CDR3 is 16 amino acids. The trim removed 0 bases at V and 6 bases at J, leaving 7 bases unmatched. CDR3: CAISESSGGGFNEQFF. The CDR3, as DNA: TGTGCCATCAGTGAGTCGTCAGGGGGCGGGTTCAATGAGCAGTTCTTC.

This chain uses TRBV28 with TRBJ1-1; D unresolved. V was clipped by 6 bases and J by 0 bases, with 8 bases between them. This CDR3 has 13 residues. CDR1 is MDHEN and CDR2 is SYDVKM in the germline V gene. CDR3 in DNA: TGTGCCAGCAGAGAGAGTATGAACACTGAAGCTTTCTTT. Translated: CASRESMNTEAFF. The full variable domain, its missing parts supplied by reference TRBV28 and TRBJ1-1, is DVKVTQSSRYLVKRTGEKVFLECVQDMDHENMFWYRQDPGLGLRLIYFSYDVKMKEKGDIPEGYSVSREKKERFSLILESASTNQTSMYLCASRESMNTEAFFGQGTRLTVV.

This rearrangement joins TRBV19 to TRBJ2-1, with unresolved D. V shed 4 bases and J shed 10 bases, with 8 bases lying between them. Looked up from germline, CDR1 is LNHDA and CDR2 is SQIVND (reference sequence). The CDR3 loop spans 11 amino acids. The CDR3 loop is CASSRTHEQFF. DNA for the CDR3: TGTGCCAGTAGTAGAACCCACGAGCAGTTCTTC.

J is TRBJ2-7 and V is TRBV10-3; TRBD2 agrees at 9 bases. The V gene's germline CDR1 is ENHRY and CDR2 SYGVKD. This CDR3 spans 14 amino acids. The V and J ends lost 10 bases and 5 bases, in that order; junction bases with no gene match: 12. In nucleotides, the CDR3 is TGTGCCACCACAGGCGGACTAGCGCCCGACGAGCAGTACTTC. This encodes CATTGGLAPDEQYF.

The CDR3 DNA sequence: TGTGCCAGCAGCTTAGGAAGGTTTGGCCAAGAGACCCAGTACTTC. This codes for CASSLGRFGQETQYF. This chain connects TRBV11-2 to TRBJ2-5; no definite D call. The V and J ends lost 1 base and 1 base respectively, with 10 bases between them. The CDR3 length is 15 residues. The germline gives CDR1 SGHAT, CDR2 FQNNGV. Supplemented by reference TRBV11-2 and TRBJ2-5, the full variable domain reads EAGVAQSPRYKIIEKRQSVAFWCNPISGHATLYWYQQILGQGPKLLIQFQNNGVVDDSQLPKDRFSAERLKGVDSTLKIQPAKLEDSAVYLCASSLGRFGQETQYFGPGTRLLVL.

The rearrangement joins TRBV27 to TRBJ2-3; D perhaps matches TRBD1 (6 bases). V was clipped by 2 bases and J by 3 bases, with 9 bases between them. This CDR3 comprises 14 residues. CDR1 MNHEY and CDR2 SMNVEV come from the germline V gene (reference sequence). The CDR3: CASSLQDRTDTQYF. The CDR3 coding sequence is TGTGCCAGCAGTTTACAAGACAGGACAGATACGCAGTATTTT.

In its sample, this clone was seen once. The chain joins TRBV27 to TRBJ1-2; 7 bases are a match to TRBD1. The length of the CDR3 is 14 residues. CDR1 is MNHEY, CDR2 SMNVEV, per germline (reference sequence). Germline trimming cut 2 bases from V and 5 bases from J; bases unmatched to any gene: 5. The CDR3 DNA reads as TGTGCCAGCAGTTTAAACAGGGGATCATATGGCTACACCTTC. It yields the protein CASSLNRGSYGYTF.

This clone was seen a single time. The chain employs TRBV7-3 and TRBJ2-3, with D perhaps assigned TRBD1 or TRBD2 (5 bases each). V lost 4 bases, J lost 2 bases, and 16 bases lay in between. The CDR3 totals 16 residues. CDR1 SGHTA and CDR2 FQGTGA come from the germline V gene. CDR3 DNA: TGTGCCAGCAGCTCCAATCCGGGGCCGTCCACAGATACGCAGTATTTT. Its translation: CASSSNPGPSTDTQYF.

This clone appeared once. The gene calls are TRBV10-3 and TRBJ2-1, with no clear D. Germline CDR1 is ENHRY and CDR2 is SYGVKD. The CDR3 is 15 residues long. V was pared by 7 bases and J by 4 bases, with 17 bases between. The CDR3 is CAITTKRTGYNEQFF. CDR3 nucleotide sequence: TGTGCCATCACTACCAAGAGGACCGGATACAATGAGCAGTTCTTC.

The chain joins TRBV19 to TRBJ1-1, with D uncertain. The ends were cut back, 3 bases at V and 6 bases at J, with 14 bases in the middle. Per germline, CDR1 LNHDA and CDR2 SQIVND (reference sequence). The CDR3 runs 14 residues. DNA of the CDR3: TGTGCCAGTAGTATGGGAGGGAAGAGTCCTGAAGCTTTCTTT. This encodes CASSMGGKSPEAFF.

In this sample, this clone turned up once. V and J are TRBV5-6 and TRBJ2-5, with D tentatively TRBD1 (5 bases). Germline V lookup: CDR1 SGHDT, CDR2 YYEEEE. Between the trimmed V and J ends, which lost 0 bases and 5 bases, there was a span of 14 bases. The CDR3 totals 15 residues. The CDR3: CASSLVGQGDETQYF. The DNA of the CDR3 is TGTGCCAGCAGCTTGGTGGGCCAAGGGGATGAGACCCAGTACTTC.

The chain links TRBV7-9 to TRBJ2-5; 7 positions agree with TRBD1. CDR1 and CDR2 from the germline V gene are SEHNR and FQNEAQ (reference sequence). This CDR3 region has 16 residues. The V segment lost 5 bases and the J segment 1 base; nucleotides outside the gene matches: 10. The CDR3 protein is CASSVIWGTAQETQYF. The CDR3, as DNA: TGTGCCAGCAGCGTGATATGGGGGACAGCCCAAGAGACCCAGTACTTC.

This sequence joins TRBV2 and TRBJ2-1, with TRBD1 identical over 9 bases. Trimming removed 8 bases from V and 3 bases from J; junction bases left unmatched: 14. The V gene's germline CDR1 is SNHLY and CDR2 FYNNEI. This CDR3 spans 17 amino acids. The CDR3 loop reads CASWYAGQGIDYNEQFF. CDR3 sequence (DNA): TGTGCCAGCTGGTATGCGGGACAGGGTATCGACTACAATGAGCAGTTCTTC.